Listed below are T cell receptor beta chains from one sample, sequenced in a study of blood T cell repertoires in COVID-19. Profiled with immunoSEQ multiplex PCR; TCRdb holds only in-frame clones, not every one. The repertoire holds 150,000 to 200,000 clones, with around 79% as singletons. Material: peripheral blood. The receptors derive from a man aged 50 to 60 who had recovered from COVID-19. CDR3s leave out the opening cysteine and the closing phenylalanine or tryptophan. The order of the fields is J gene, CDR3 length, V gene, CDR3 protein.

TRBJ2-7,13,TRBV7-6,ASSPGLAGGYEQY
TRBJ1-1,15,TRBV10-3,AIRHPSRGAKDTEAF
TRBJ1-6,12,TRBV15,ATSLAGVNSPLH
TRBJ1-2,12,TRBV6-5,ASSYSTSLYGYT
TRBJ2-3,14,TRBV5-8,ASSPPAGIIRDTQY
TRBJ2-7,10,TRBV5-8,ASSETTEEQY
TRBJ2-1,12,TRBV24-1,ATQLDRGGNEQF
TRBJ2-1,14,TRBV24-1,ATSDLGTGFYNEQF
TRBJ2-3,13,TRBV9,ASSSGQVATDTQY
TRBJ2-7,9,TRBV28,ASTIGDEQY
TRBJ1-2,11,TRBV5-6,ASSDAGGNGYT
TRBJ2-1,10,TRBV30,AWSVVLSRQF
TRBJ1-3,12,TRBV5-5,ASSWDREGNTIY
TRBJ2-7,14,TRBV9,ASSVAVTQSSYEQY
TRBJ1-5,17,TRBV3-1/TRBV3-2,ASSQDLASGGVGNQPQH
TRBJ1-1,14,TRBV5-1,ASSTGQPMAVTEAF
TRBJ2-7,12,TRBV11-2,ASSSREQGFEQY
TRBJ1-1,16,TRBV19,ASSIGGGLFITNTEAF
TRBJ2-7,13,TRBV5-1,ASSLQGLILREQY
TRBJ1-1,13,TRBV5-4,ASSLDRGIVDEAF
TRBJ2-7,13,TRBV19,ASSNRAPGAYEQY
TRBJ1-4,13,TRBV5-1,ASSLTGTGVEKLF
TRBJ1-2,12,TRBV4-1,ASSQRTGGYGYT
TRBJ2-4,14,TRBV7-9,ASSLAGSREGNIQY
TRBJ2-1,12,TRBV7-9,ASSRHRNYNEQF
TRBJ1-2,11,TRBV3-1/TRBV3-2,ASSPQGAHGYT
TRBJ2-1,14,TRBV24-1,ATSDSPAGSYNEQF
TRBJ2-5,13,TRBV6-6,ASSDSGRAGETQY
TRBJ2-1,12,TRBV6-6,ASSYLSGSDEQF
TRBJ1-2,16,TRBV15,ATSTNRDRGRANYGYT
TRBJ1-1,15,TRBV9,ASSVDGQGLAWGEAF
TRBJ1-1,12,TRBV18,ASSRTGSHTEAF
TRBJ1-1,12,TRBV29-1,SVEGTGENTEAF
TRBJ2-2,8,TRBV10-3,APETGELF
TRBJ2-7,13,TRBV4-3,ASSQGTTGDHEQY
TRBJ2-1,13,TRBV2,ASSESGIAGEEQF
TRBJ2-2,13,TRBV4-2,ASSQGGQGIGELF
TRBJ1-5,12,TRBV2,ASRRGDRGEAQH
TRBJ2-1,10,TRBV2,ASRAGGNEQF
TRBJ2-7,11,TRBV3-1/TRBV3-2,ASSPDPPYEQY
TRBJ1-1,12,TRBV30,AWSVPDLNTEAF
TRBJ2-1,13,TRBV7-3,ASSPTGFLGDEQF
TRBJ1-2,16,TRBV30,AWIPRRDRGAEFYGYT
TRBJ2-2,11,TRBV19,ASNSQGSGELF